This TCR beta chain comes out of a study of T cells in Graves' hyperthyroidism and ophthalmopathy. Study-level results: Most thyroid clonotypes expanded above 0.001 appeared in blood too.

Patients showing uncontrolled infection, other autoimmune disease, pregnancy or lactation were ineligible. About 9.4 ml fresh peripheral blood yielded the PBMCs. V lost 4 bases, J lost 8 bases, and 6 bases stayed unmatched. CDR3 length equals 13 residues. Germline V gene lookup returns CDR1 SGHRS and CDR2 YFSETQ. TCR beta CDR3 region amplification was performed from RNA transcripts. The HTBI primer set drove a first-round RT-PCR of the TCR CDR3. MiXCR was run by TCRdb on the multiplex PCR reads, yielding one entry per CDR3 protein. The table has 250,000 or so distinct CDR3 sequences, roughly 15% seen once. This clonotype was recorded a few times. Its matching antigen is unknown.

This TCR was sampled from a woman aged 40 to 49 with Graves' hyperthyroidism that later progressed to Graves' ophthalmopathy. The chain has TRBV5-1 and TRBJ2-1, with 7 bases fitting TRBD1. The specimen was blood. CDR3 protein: CASSIQQGYEQFF. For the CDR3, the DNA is TGCGCCAGCAGCATCCAACAGGGGTATGAGCAGTTCTTC.